The clone carrying this T cell receptor beta chain was counted a few times. Germline V CDR1 and CDR2: LGHNA, YSLEER. The V gene end was trimmed by 3 bases and the J gene end by 4 bases; junction bases not matched to a gene: 8. The CDR3 spans 16 residues. This sample is drawn from a study of CD8+ T cells in alopecia areata. Stated treatment: oral pan-JAK inhibitor, 5-10 mg twice daily. cDNA serving as the sequencing template came from extracted, reverse transcribed RNA. Here immunoSEQ multiplex PCR was the method, and the copy in TCRdb shows in-frame clones only, minus some. The sample carries 140,000 to 150,000 clones, roughly 50% recorded once.

This specimen was CD8+ T cells sorted from blood, taken at week 4, from a patient treated with tofacitinib. The sequence derives from a human donor with alopecia areata. This chain connects TRBV4-3 to TRBJ2-2; 7 bases line up with TRBD2. CDR3 sequence: CASSQASGGTTGELFF. The CDR3, as DNA: TGCGCCAGCAGCCAGGCCTCGGGGGGAACCACCGGGGAGCTGTTTTTT.